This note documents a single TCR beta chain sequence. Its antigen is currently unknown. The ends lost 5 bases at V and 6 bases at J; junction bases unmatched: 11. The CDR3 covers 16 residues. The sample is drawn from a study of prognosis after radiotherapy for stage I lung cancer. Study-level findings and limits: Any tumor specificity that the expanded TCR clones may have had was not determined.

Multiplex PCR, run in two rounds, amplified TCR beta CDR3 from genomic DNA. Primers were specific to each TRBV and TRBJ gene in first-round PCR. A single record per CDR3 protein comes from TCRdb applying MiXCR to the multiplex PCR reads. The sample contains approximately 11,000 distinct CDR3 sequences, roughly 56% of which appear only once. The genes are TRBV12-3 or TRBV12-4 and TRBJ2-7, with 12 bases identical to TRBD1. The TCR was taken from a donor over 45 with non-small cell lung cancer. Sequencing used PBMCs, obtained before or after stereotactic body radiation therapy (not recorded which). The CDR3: CASSLLGQGAYIEQYF. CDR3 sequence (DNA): TGTGCCAGCAGTCTCCTGGGACAGGGGGCTTACATCGAGCAGTACTTC.